This T cell receptor (beta chain) was sequenced for a study of shared clonotypes between healthy human individuals. The V gene lost 0 bases and the J gene lost 1 base, with 7 bases spanning the gap. This CDR3 is 14 amino acids long. The germline CDR1 and CDR2 sequences are LNHDA and SQIVND (reference sequence). About this clone itself: Antigen specificity is unknown. The sample holds other DNA sequences that translate to the same CDR3.

It was CD45RO-negative cells, positively selected for CCR7, that made up naive CD8 cells, with terminally differentiated effector memory CD45RA+ cells excluded. Study-level findings and limits: When compared with the clonotypes that were shared by all four sorted-subset donors, the non-shared clonotypes turned out to have lower generation probabilities. Rarefaction revealed incomplete sorted-subset sequencing despite large depth.

Several immunoSEQ plates received, in even portions, the genomic DNA of each subset. TCRdb keeps only in-frame clones here, not all; method: immunoSEQ multiplex PCR. The data contain about 2 million clones, 85% to 95% of them singletons. The chain carries TRBV19 and TRBJ2-7; no clear D. This receptor was identified in a man aged 18 to 30 in good health. The sample consisted of naive CD8+ T cells sorted from blood. CDR3 sequence: CASSIDVESYEQYF. The DNA of the CDR3 is TGTGCCAGTAGTATAGACGTAGAGTCCTACGAGCAGTACTTC.